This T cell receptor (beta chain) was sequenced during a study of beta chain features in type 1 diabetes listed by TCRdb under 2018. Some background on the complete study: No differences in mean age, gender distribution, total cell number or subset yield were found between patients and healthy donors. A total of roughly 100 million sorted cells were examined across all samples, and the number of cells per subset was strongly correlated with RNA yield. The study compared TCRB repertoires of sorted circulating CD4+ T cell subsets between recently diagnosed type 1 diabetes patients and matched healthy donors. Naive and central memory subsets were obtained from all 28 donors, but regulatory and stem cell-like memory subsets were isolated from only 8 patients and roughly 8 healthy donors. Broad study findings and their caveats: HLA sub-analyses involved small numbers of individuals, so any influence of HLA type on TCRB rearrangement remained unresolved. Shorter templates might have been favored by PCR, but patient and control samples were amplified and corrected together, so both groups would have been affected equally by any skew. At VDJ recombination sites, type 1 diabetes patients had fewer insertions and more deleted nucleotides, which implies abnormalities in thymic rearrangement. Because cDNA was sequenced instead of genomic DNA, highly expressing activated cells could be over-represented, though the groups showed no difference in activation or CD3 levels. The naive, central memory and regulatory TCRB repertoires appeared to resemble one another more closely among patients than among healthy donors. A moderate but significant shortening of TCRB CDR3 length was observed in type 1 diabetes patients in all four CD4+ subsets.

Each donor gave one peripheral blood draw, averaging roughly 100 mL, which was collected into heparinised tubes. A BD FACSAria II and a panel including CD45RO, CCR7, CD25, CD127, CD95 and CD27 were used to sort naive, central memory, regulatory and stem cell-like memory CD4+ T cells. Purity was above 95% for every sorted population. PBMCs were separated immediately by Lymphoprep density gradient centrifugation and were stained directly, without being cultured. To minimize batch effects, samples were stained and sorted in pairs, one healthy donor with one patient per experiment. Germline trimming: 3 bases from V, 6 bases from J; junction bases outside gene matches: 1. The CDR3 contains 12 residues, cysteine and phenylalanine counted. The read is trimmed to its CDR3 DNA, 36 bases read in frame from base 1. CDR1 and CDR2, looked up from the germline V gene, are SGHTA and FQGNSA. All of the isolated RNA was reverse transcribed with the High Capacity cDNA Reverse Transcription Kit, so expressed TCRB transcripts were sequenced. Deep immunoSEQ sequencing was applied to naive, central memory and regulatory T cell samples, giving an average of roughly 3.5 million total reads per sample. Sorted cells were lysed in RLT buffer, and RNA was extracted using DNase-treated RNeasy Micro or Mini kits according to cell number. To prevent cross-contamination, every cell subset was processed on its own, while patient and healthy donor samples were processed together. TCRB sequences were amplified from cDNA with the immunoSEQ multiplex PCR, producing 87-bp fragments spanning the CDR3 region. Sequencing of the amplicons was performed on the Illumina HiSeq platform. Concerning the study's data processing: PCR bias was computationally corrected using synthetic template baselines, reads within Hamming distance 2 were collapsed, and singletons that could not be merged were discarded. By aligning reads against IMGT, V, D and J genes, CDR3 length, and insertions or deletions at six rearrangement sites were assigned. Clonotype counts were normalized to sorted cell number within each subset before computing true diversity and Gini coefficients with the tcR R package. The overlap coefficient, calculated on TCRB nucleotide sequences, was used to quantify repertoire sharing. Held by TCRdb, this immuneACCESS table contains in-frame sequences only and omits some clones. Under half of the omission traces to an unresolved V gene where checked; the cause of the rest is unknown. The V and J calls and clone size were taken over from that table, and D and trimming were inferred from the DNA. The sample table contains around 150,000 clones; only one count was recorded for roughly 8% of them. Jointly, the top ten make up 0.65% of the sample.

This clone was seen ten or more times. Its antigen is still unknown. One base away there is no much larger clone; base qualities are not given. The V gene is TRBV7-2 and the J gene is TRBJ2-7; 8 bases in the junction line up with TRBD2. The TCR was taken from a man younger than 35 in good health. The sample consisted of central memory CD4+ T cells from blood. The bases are TGTGCCAGCAGCTTCCTAGCGGGCGAGCAGTACTTC. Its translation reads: CASSFLAGEQYF.